This is a list of T cell receptor beta chains from one sample in a study of CD8+ T cells in alopecia areata. Using immunoSEQ multiplex PCR, the repertoire was profiled, and TCRdb retains in-frame clones only, with some absent. The sample carries fewer than 150,000 clones, 80% to 90% recorded once. The material was CD8+ T cells sorted from blood, obtained at week 4, from a patient treated with tofacitinib. These TCRs come from a human donor with alopecia areata. Both conserved end residues are part of each CDR3. Each record gives: V gene, J gene, CDR3 protein.

>TRBV11-2|TRBJ2-1
CASSPPEDNEQFF
>TRBV6-5|TRBJ1-1
CASSMGLNTEAFF
>TRBV27|TRBJ2-3
CASRRGGTDTQYF
>TRBV7-2|TRBJ2-5
CASSLARETQYF
>TRBV5-8|TRBJ2-5
CASSLVQGQETQYF
>TRBV2|TRBJ2-7
CASSVRLAGYEQYF
>TRBV7-3|TRBJ2-1
CASSKGRGPNNEQFF
>TRBV29-1|TRBJ2-1
CSVEGGGNEQFF
>TRBV6-5|TRBJ1-2
CASSYGQGNYGYTF
>TRBV9|TRBJ2-7
CASSDSGAYEQYF